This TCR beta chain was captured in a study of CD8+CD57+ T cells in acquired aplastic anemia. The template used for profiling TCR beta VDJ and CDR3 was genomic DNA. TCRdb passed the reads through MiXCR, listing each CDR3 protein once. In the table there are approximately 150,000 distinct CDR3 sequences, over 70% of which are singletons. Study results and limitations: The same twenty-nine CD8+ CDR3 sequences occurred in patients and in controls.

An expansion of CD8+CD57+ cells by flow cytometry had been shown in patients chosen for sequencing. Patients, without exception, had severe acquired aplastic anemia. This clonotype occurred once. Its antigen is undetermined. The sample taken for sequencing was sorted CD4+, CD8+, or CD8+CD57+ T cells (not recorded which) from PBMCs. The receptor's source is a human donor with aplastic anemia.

Here the CDR3 DNA reads TGTGCCAGCAGCCCCCGAGGGGCGGGAAACACCATATATTTT. It encodes CASSPRGAGNTIYF. The chain couples TRBV5-5 to TRBJ1-3, with a weak D call TRBD1 (5 bases). Between the trimmed V and J ends, which lost 4 bases and 4 bases, there was a span of 12 bases. The germline V gene has CDR1 SGHKS and CDR2 YYEKEE (reference sequence). CDR3 length: 14 amino acids.